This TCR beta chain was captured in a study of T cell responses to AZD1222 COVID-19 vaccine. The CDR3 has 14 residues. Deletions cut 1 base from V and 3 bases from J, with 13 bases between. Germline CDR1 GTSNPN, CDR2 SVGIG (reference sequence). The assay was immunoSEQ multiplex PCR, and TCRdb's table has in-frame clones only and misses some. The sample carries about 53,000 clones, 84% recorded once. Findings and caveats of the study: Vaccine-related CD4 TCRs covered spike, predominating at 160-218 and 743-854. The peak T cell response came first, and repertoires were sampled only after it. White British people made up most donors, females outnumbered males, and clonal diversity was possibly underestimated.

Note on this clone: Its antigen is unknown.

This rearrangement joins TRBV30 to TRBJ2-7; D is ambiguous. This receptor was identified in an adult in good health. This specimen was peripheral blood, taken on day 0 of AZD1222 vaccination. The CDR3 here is CAWSDHRTNYEQYF. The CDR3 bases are TGTGCCTGGAGTGATCACCGCACCAACTACGAGCAGTACTTC.